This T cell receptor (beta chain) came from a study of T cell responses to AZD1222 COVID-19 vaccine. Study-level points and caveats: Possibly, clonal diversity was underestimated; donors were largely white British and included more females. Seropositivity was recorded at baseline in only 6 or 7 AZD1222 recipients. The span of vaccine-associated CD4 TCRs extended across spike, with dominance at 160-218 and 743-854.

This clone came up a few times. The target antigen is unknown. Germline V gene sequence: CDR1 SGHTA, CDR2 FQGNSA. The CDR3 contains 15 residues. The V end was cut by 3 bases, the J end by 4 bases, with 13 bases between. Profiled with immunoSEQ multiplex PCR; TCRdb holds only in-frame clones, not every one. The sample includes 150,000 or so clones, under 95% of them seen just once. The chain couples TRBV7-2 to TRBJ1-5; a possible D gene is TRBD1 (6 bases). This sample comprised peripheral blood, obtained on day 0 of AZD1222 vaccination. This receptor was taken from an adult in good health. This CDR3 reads CASSFSRGSNQPQHF. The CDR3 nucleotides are TGTGCCAGCAGCTTCTCCAGGGGCTCAAATCAGCCCCAGCATTTT.